This T cell receptor beta chain was profiled in a study of T cells after yellow fever vaccination. Template switching with 5'RACE generated the TCR cDNA and added a universal primer site and UMIs. TCRdb re-derived calls from the 5' RACE reads in MiXCR, one entry per CDR3 protein. The table records a few hundred thousand distinct CDR3 sequences, under 20% of them present only once. Germline assignment: CDR1 SGHRS and CDR2 YFSETQ. V was cut by 7 bases and J by 0 bases, with 14 bases left in between. The CDR3 extends over 14 amino acids. Study-level findings and limits: Overall, a small share of clonotypes was seen in both CD4 and CD8 compartments.

Regarding this clonotype: What it recognizes is unknown.

Sequencing used PBMCs, obtained before the yellow fever booster vaccination. This chain links TRBV5-1 with TRBJ2-7, with a tentative D call TRBD1 (6 bases). The sequence derives from a man aged 18 to 30 who received the YFV17D yellow fever vaccine. CDR3 loop: CASAGTPDSYEQYF. The CDR3 nucleotides read TGCGCCAGCGCCGGGACACCTGACTCCTACGAGCAGTACTTC. Full variable domain (rest looked up from reference TRBV5-1 and TRBJ2-7): KAGVTQTPRYLIKTRGQQVTLSCSPISGHRSVSWYQQTPGQGLQFLFEYFSETQRNKGNFPGRFSGRQFSNSRSEMNVSTLELGDSALYLCASAGTPDSYEQYFGPGTRLTVT.